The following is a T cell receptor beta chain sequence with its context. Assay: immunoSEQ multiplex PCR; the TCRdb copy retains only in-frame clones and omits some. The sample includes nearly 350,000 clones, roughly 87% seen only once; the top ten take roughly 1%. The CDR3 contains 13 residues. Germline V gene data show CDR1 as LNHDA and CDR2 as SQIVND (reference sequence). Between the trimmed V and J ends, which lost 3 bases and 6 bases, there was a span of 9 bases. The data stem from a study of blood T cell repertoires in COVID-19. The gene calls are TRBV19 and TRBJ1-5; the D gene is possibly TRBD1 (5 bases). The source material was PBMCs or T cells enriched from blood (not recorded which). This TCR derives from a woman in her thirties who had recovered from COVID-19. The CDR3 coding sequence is TGTGCCAGTAGTATCCAGGGTCTTCAGCCCCAGCATTTT. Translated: CASSIQGLQPQHF.